These 10 T cell receptor beta chains originate from one sample sequenced in a study of blood T cell repertoires in COVID-19. TCRdb's copy holds only in-frame clones and misses some; the assay was immunoSEQ multiplex PCR. This table has more than 85,000 clones, around nine tenths appearing once. Sample: peripheral blood. All receptors come from a middle-aged man with COVID-19, enrolled during active disease.

This rearrangement joins TRBV6-5 to TRBJ2-7, with 12 nucleotides matching TRBD1. The J segment lost 4 bases and the V segment lost 7 bases, leaving 5 bases of the junction unmatched. Germline V gene sequence: CDR1 MNHEY, CDR2 SVGAGI. The CDR3 has 14 amino acids. CDR3 amino acids: CASIGTGGFYEQYF. CDR3 DNA sequence: TGTGCCAGCATCGGGACAGGGGGCTTTTACGAGCAGTACTTC.

The chain uses TRBV10-1 and TRBJ2-7; possible D gene TRBD1, 7 bases. Trimming left V 1 base short and J 7 bases short, with 11 bases between. Germline CDR1 and CDR2: WNHNN and SYGVQD (reference sequence). The CDR3 sequence is 13 residues long. Here the CDR3 DNA reads TGCGCCAGCAGTGAGTTCCAGGGGGGAGAGCAGTACTTC. It is translated as CASSEFQGGEQYF.

The chain joins TRBV5-4 to TRBJ2-7, with D possibly matching TRBD1 (6 bases). The CDR3 runs 15 residues. V dropped 0 bases and J dropped 3 bases, with 13 bases sitting between them. Germline values: CDR1 SGHNT, CDR2 YYREEE (reference sequence). CDR3 coding DNA: TGTGCCAGCAGCTTGGACCGGACAGACTTCTACGAGCAGTACTTC. It yields the protein CASSLDRTDFYEQYF.

This clone has more than one count but fewer than ten. The J gene is TRBJ1-5, the V gene TRBV7-9; 7 bases are shared with TRBD1. The CDR3 spans 14 residues. V trimming: 5 bases; J trimming: 5 bases; junction bases outside the gene matches: 6. Germline CDR1 is SEHNR and CDR2 is FQNEAQ (reference sequence). In DNA, the CDR3 is TGTGCCAGCAGCGAGCAGGGGGTTCATCAGCCCCAGCATTTT. The encoded protein is CASSEQGVHQPQHF.

This clone was seen once. V usage is TRBV7-8 and J usage is TRBJ1-1, with D possibly being TRBD1 (5 bases). The CDR3 contains 14 residues. The V gene's germline CDR1 is SGHVS and CDR2 FQNEAQ. The V and J ends lost 3 bases and 2 bases respectively, with 10 bases between them. CDR3 amino acids: CASSFFQGNTEAFF. The CDR3 nucleotides are TGTGCCAGCAGCTTCTTCCAGGGAAACACTGAAGCTTTCTTT.

J is TRBJ2-7 and V is TRBV5-1; TRBD1 agrees at 8 bases. The CDR3 has 15 residues. V lost 4 bases and J lost 2; bases outside the gene matches: 8. The germline V gene encodes CDR1 SGHRS and CDR2 YFSETQ. The CDR3 sequence is CASSLGQGPTYEQYF. Written as DNA, the CDR3 is TGCGCCAGCAGCCTAGGACAGGGTCCTACCTACGAGCAGTACTTC.

The gene calls are TRBV7-3 and TRBJ2-2; TRBD1 matches at 7 bases. CDR1 is SGHTA, CDR2 FQGTGA, per germline. The CDR3 totals 15 residues. J gave up 3 bases and V 2 bases, and 3 bases lay outside the gene matches. Written as DNA, the CDR3 is TGTGCCAGCAGCTTAGCCGGGACAGACACCGGGGAGCTGTTTTTT. As protein: CASSLAGTDTGELFF. The whole variable domain, remainder taken from reference TRBV7-3 and TRBJ2-2, is GAGVSQTPSNKVTEKGKYVELRCDPISGHTALYWYRQSLGQGPEFLIYFQGTGAADDSGLPNDRFFAVRPEGSVSTLKIQRTERGDSAVYLCASSLAGTDTGELFFGEGSRLTVL.

This sequence joins TRBV5-1 and TRBJ1-2; 7 positions match TRBD1. The V gene's germline CDR1 is SGHRS and CDR2 YFSETQ. The CDR3 totals 13 residues. Losses at the gene ends were 4 bases for V and 3 bases for J; bases not matched to a gene: 3. CDR3 nucleotide sequence: TGCGCCAGCAGCCGGGACAGAGACTATGGCTACACCTTC. Translation: CASSRDRDYGYTF. Full variable domain (missing parts from reference TRBV5-1 and TRBJ1-2): KAGVTQTPRYLIKTRGQQVTLSCSPISGHRSVSWYQQTPGQGLQFLFEYFSETQRNKGNFPGRFSGRQFSNSRSEMNVSTLELGDSALYLCASSRDRDYGYTFGSGTRLTVV.

The chain couples TRBV6-1 to TRBJ2-7; D ambiguous. The CDR3 extends over 13 amino acids. The germline V gene encodes CDR1 MNHNS and CDR2 SASEGT. V lost 3 bases and J 6 bases, leaving 12 bases between the germline ends. The CDR3 bases are TGTGCCAGCAGTGACAGGCAGTTCGGCGAGCAGTACTTC. Its protein is CASSDRQFGEQYF.

This clone has more than one count but fewer than ten. The genes are TRBV30 and TRBJ1-6; the D gene is possibly TRBD1 (6 bases). CDR3 length: 15 amino acids. Germline values: CDR1 GTSNPN, CDR2 SVGIG (reference sequence). Trimming stripped 2 bases from V and 6 bases from J, with 14 bases between. The CDR3 DNA is TGTGCCTGGAGTTCGCCAGGGGCCCTTAATTCACCCCTCCACTTT. Protein: CAWSSPGALNSPLHF.